Listed below are T cell receptor beta chains from one sample, sequenced in a study of T cells in tumors after PD-1 blockade. The protocol was immunoSEQ multiplex PCR, while the TCRdb copy is restricted to in-frame clones and leaves out a portion. In the table there are fewer than 3,000 clones, 60% to 80% of which are singletons. This specimen consisted of tumor tissue, obtained after anti-PD-1 treatment. The receptor source for this set is a human donor with basal cell carcinoma. The CDR3 runs from the conserved cysteine through the conserved F or W. A D gene is named only where the DNA matches it firmly. Clone size is not always given. Where it is, it says once, few, many or a class for expanded clones.

TRBJ1-5 TRBV19 . . TGTGCCAGTAGTATACAGGGATCTTATCAGCCCCAGCATTTT CASSIQGSYQPQHF
TRBJ2-5 TRBV6-5 . . TGTGCCAGCAAGATAAACAGAGATCTTCGAGAGACCCAGTACTTC CASKINRDLRETQYF
TRBJ2-3 TRBV6-5 . . TGTGCCAGCAGTTGGTCCCCCGAGTCAGATACGCAGTATTTT CASSWSPESDTQYF
TRBJ1-4 TRBV20-1 . . TGCAGTGCCGGGACGGATGAAAAACTGTTTTTT CSAGTDEKLFF
TRBJ2-3 TRBV24-1 . . TGTGCCACCAGTGATTTGGCAGGAGACACAGATACGCAGTATTTT CATSDLAGDTDTQYF
TRBJ2-3 TRBV5-1 . . TGCGCCAGCAGCTTGGAGGAGCGGCTTAGCACAGATACGCAGTATTTT CASSLEERLSTDTQYF
TRBJ1-1 TRBV14 . . TGTGCCAGCAGCCGTCAGCGCGGCGTCACTGAAGCTTTCTTT CASSRQRGVTEAFF
TRBJ1-1 TRBV28 . . TGTGCCAGCGTCGGGAGGGGTGCGGGGAACACTGAAGCTTTCTTT CASVGRGAGNTEAFF
TRBJ1-1 TRBV5-6 . few TGTGCCAGCAGCTTGGGCCATAACACTGAAGCTTTCTTT CASSLGHNTEAFF
TRBJ2-2 TRBV19 . . TGTGCCAGTAGTCCTTCGCGGATGAACACCGGGGAGCTGTTTTTT CASSPSRMNTGELFF
TRBJ2-7 TRBV2 . . TGTGCCAGCACGGATCTTCAGGGTATGGCCTACGAGCAGTACTTC CASTDLQGMAYEQYF
TRBJ1-1 TRBV6-1 . few TGTGCCAGCAGTGAATCGGGGGGGGACACTGAAGCTTTCTTT CASSESGGDTEAFF
TRBJ2-1 TRBV28 TRBD2 . TGTGCCAGCATGAGTAGCGGGGGGGCAAGTCGAGTCTTC CASMSSGGASRVF
TRBJ2-7 TRBV6-5 . . TGTGCCAGCACTCTTCAGGTCTACGAGCAGTACTTC CASTLQVYEQYF
TRBJ1-2 TRBV5-1 TRBD1 . TGCGCCAGCAGCTCCGATGGACAGGGAGAAGACTATGGCTACACCTTC CASSSDGQGEDYGYTF
TRBJ1-6 TRBV5-6 TRBD1 . TGTGCCAGCAGCTTAAGCTTGACAGGGGTCAGTTCACCCCTCCACTTT CASSLSLTGVSSPLHF
TRBJ2-3 TRBV27 TRBD2 . TGTGCCAGCAGTTACCGCCCCGGACTAGCGGGGGGCCTAGAGCAGTATTTT CASSYRPGLAGGLEQYF
TRBJ1-1 TRBV5-1 . . TGCGCCAGCAGGATGAACACTGAAGCTTTCTTT CASRMNTEAFF
TRBJ2-7 TRBV6-5 TRBD1 . TGTGCCAGCAGTTACACAGGACAGGGGCCCGCCTACGAGCAGTACTTC CASSYTGQGPAYEQYF
TRBJ2-3 TRBV6-2/TRBV6-3 TRBD2 few TGTGCCAGCAGTTACATACCCCGGAGTAGCGGGGTTGGAGATACGCAGTATTTT CASSYIPRSSGVGDTQYF
TRBJ2-7 TRBV5-1 . hyperexpanded TGCGCCAGCAGCCCGGGTCTTGACCTTTCCTACGAGCAGTACTTC CASSPGLDLSYEQYF
TRBJ2-7 TRBV7-2 TRBD1 . TGTGCCAGCAGCTTAAGTCCCAAGACAGGGGATCCCTACGAGCAGTACTTC CASSLSPKTGDPYEQYF
TRBJ2-1 TRBV29-1 . . TGCAGCGTTGCCGGGAATGAGCAGTTCTTC CSVAGNEQFF
TRBJ2-5 TRBV21-1 . . TGTGCCAGCAGCAAAGAAGGGACTAGCGGGGGGAGACAACAAGAGACCCAGTACTTC CASSKEGTSGGRQQETQYF
TRBJ1-1 TRBV19 . large TGTGCCAGTAGTCCCTTGGGCACTGAAGCTTTCTTT CASSPLGTEAFF
TRBJ1-6 TRBV6-1 . . TGTGCCAGCAGTGATTTCATGGTGAATTCACCCCTCCACTTT CASSDFMVNSPLHF
TRBJ1-1 TRBV5-1 . few TGCGCCAGCAGCTTAGGTATCGGCACTGAAGCTTTCTTT CASSLGIGTEAFF
TRBJ2-1 TRBV4-1 . . TGCGCCAGCAGCCTAGACGGGAACTCTTACAATGAGCAGTTCTTC CASSLDGNSYNEQFF
TRBJ1-1 TRBV19 . . TGTGCCAGTAGTCCAGAGACCAGGACTGAAGCTTTCTTT CASSPETRTEAFF
TRBJ1-5 TRBV19 . . TGTGCCAGTAGTACCGTCGTTGACACCCGTTCAACGCAGCCCCAGCATTTT CASSTVVDTRSTQPQHF
TRBJ1-2 TRBV14 TRBD1 . TGTGCCGGCAGCCAAGCCGGGACAGGGTCCTATGGCTACACCTTC CAGSQAGTGSYGYTF
TRBJ2-7 TRBV29-1 TRBD1 once TGCAGCGTCATGGACAGGGTGATCGAGCAGTACTTC CSVMDRVIEQYF
TRBJ1-5 TRBV6-5 . once TGTGCCAGCAGTTACGGCACCCATCAGCCCCAGCATTTT CASSYGTHQPQHF
TRBJ1-5 TRBV3-1/TRBV3-2 . . TGTGCCAGCAGCCAAATGGGCGTAGCGCAGCCCCAGCATTTT CASSQMGVAQPQHF
TRBJ2-5 TRBV5-1 . . TGCGCCAGCAGCTTGGCGAACCCGGACGCCGGAGAGACCCAGTACTTC CASSLANPDAGETQYF
TRBJ2-5 TRBV6-1 . once TGTGCCAGCAGTGAACGGGACTTAAAAGAGACCCAGTACTTC CASSERDLKETQYF
TRBJ2-2 TRBV5-1 TRBD1 once TGCGCCAGCAGCTTGGTCCAGGGGGCCACCGGGGAGCTGTTTTTT CASSLVQGATGELFF
TRBJ2-5 TRBV6-4 TRBD2 . TGTGCCAGCATCAACTTAAATCGGACTAGCGGGGGGGTTGGAGAGACCCAGTACTTC CASINLNRTSGGVGETQYF
TRBJ2-4 TRBV10-1 . . TGCGCCAGCAGTGAGGCGGAAACAGGGAGGGCCAAAAACATTCAGTACTTC CASSEAETGRAKNIQYF
TRBJ2-5 TRBV19 . . TGTGCCAGTAGTACGGGCCCAGGGAAAGAGACCCAGTACTTC CASSTGPGKETQYF
TRBJ2-3 TRBV18 . once TGTGCCAGCTCACCCTCCCTGGGCGGGGCGGGCACAGATACGCAGTATTTT CASSPSLGGAGTDTQYF
TRBJ2-5 TRBV12-5 . once TGTGCTAGTGGTTCCGGGTCCAAGCAAGAGACCCAGTACTTC CASGSGSKQETQYF
TRBJ2-7 TRBV6-2/TRBV6-3 . . TGTGCCAGCAGTTACTCAAGCCTCGGGCTCACGCTGGGCGAGCAGTACTTC CASSYSSLGLTLGEQYF
TRBJ2-5 TRBV7-9 . . TGTGCCAGCAGCTTGAGGGACCTGGCTTTTCAAGAGACCCAGTACTTC CASSLRDLAFQETQYF
TRBJ2-1 TRBV6-5 TRBD2 . TGTGCCAGCAGTCAGGGACTAGCCCTAAACAATGAGCAGTTCTTC CASSQGLALNNEQFF
TRBJ2-3 TRBV2 . . TGTGCCAGCAGTGAAAAAACAGGGAAAGATACGCAGTATTTT CASSEKTGKDTQYF
TRBJ2-2 TRBV10-1 TRBD2 . TGCGCCAGCAGTGAGGGATTAGCGGGGTCCACCGGGGAGCTGTTTTTT CASSEGLAGSTGELFF
TRBJ2-2 TRBV5-1 . . TGCGCCAGCAGCCCCCCCACAAACACCGGGGAGCTGTTTTTT CASSPPTNTGELFF
TRBJ2-6 TRBV4-2 TRBD1 . TGTGCCAGCAGCATAAGCCCGGGACAGGGGTCCGGGGCCAACGTCCTGACTTTC CASSISPGQGSGANVLTF
TRBJ2-2 TRBV30 TRBD1 large TGTGCCTGGACACCCGACAGGGGGTATGGGGAGCTGTTTTTT CAWTPDRGYGELFF
TRBJ2-7 TRBV7-9 . . TGTGCCAGCAGCTTAGAAGGGAGCTCCTACGAGCAGTACTTC CASSLEGSSYEQYF
TRBJ1-6 TRBV11-1 . few TGTGCCAGCAGCTTAGAACAGGGTTCCTATAATTCACCCCTCCACTTT CASSLEQGSYNSPLHF
TRBJ2-3 TRBV16 . . TGTGCCAGCAGCCATAGGGTTTCAGATACGCAGTATTTT CASSHRVSDTQYF
TRBJ1-5 TRBV5-4 . . TGTGCCAGCAGCTTGGGGCCGCCATATAGCAATCAGCCCCAGCATTTT CASSLGPPYSNQPQHF
TRBJ2-2 TRBV18 . large TGTGCCAGCTCACCACCCGGCGGGGGCGCCCACACCGGGGAGCTGTTTTTT CASSPPGGGAHTGELFF
TRBJ2-4 TRBV18 TRBD1 . TGTGCCAGCTCACCGGGGACAGTATTAGCCAAAAACATTCAGTACTTC CASSPGTVLAKNIQYF
TRBJ2-6 TRBV2 . few TGTGCCACGGAGGGGGCGGGGGCCGTAAGTGGGGCCAACGTCCTGACTTTC CATEGAGAVSGANVLTF
TRBJ2-1 TRBV7-8 TRBD2 few TGTGCCAGCAGCTTAGACGGACTAGCGGGGGCCAGCTCCTACAATGAGCAGTTCTTC CASSLDGLAGASSYNEQFF
TRBJ1-1 TRBV28 . once TGTGCCAGCACCCTCGGAAACTTGTACACTGAAGCTTTCTTT CASTLGNLYTEAFF
TRBJ2-3 TRBV5-6 . . TGTGCCAGCAGCTTGGGGGTGGTAGATACGCAGTATTTT CASSLGVVDTQYF